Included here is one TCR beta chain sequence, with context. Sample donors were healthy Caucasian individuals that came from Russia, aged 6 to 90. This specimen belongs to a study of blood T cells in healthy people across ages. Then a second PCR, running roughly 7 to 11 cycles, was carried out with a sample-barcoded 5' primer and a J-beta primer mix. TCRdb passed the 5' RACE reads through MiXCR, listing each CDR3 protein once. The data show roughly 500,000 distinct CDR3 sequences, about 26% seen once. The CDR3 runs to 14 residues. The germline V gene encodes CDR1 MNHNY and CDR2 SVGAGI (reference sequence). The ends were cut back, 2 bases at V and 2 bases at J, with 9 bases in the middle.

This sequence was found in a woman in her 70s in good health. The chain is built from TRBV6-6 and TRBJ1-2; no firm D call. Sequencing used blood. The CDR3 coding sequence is TGTGCCAGCAGTTACAGGGTTGTGAACTATGGCTACACCTTC. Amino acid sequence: CASSYRVVNYGYTF.